A selection of T cell receptor beta chains follows, all from one sample in a study of T cell repertoires in cytomegalovirus infection. TCRdb re-derived calls from the reads in MiXCR, one entry per CDR3 protein. Of more than 300,000 distinct CDR3 sequences listed, about 35% are singletons. The antigens these receptors bind are not known. The source material was cultured PBMCs, sampled from culture after CMV antigen stimulation. The origin of the receptors is a human donor in good health (CMV status not recorded). Some clones in this sample may be carry-over from other donors' samples. The CDR3 runs from the conserved cysteine through the conserved F or W. A D gene is named only where the DNA matches it firmly. Clone sizes are given selectively: once, few, many, or a class where the clone is expanded.

D gene	V gene	J gene	clone size	CDR3 protein	CDR3 DNA
TRBD1	TRBV27	TRBJ1-1	.	CASRRDRGQQGEAFF	TGTGCCAGCAGACGGGACAGGGGCCAGCAGGGTGAAGCTTTCTTT
.	TRBV5-6	TRBJ1-2	.	CASSHGPDLSYGYTF	TGTGCCAGCAGCCACGGGCCGGACTTAAGTTATGGCTACACCTTC
TRBD2	TRBV19	TRBJ2-1	few	CASKGEGYHNEQFF	TGTGCCAGTAAAGGGGAGGGCTACCACAATGAGCAGTTCTTC
.	TRBV7-3	TRBJ2-7	few	CASSLGPGYEQYF	TGTGCCAGCAGCTTGGGGCCAGGCTACGAGCAGTACTTC
.	TRBV4-3	TRBJ1-6	.	CASSLGSGNSPLHF	TGCGCCAGCAGCCTTGGATCAGGGAATTCACCCCTCCACTTT
.	TRBV7-2	TRBJ2-3	few	CASGGRSLSTDTQYF	TGTGCCAGCGGTGGCAGGTCCCTTAGCACAGATACGCAGTATTTT
.	TRBV11-2	TRBJ2-5	few	CASSPAFGMTGETQYF	TGTGCCAGCAGCCCAGCCTTTGGGATGACTGGTGAGACCCAGTACTTC
.	TRBV5-1	TRBJ1-4	.	CASSSYWGSTNEKLFF	TGCGCCAGCAGCTCCTATTGGGGATCAACTAATGAAAAACTGTTTTTT
.	TRBV11-2	TRBJ2-5	.	CASSLEEETQYF	TGTGCCAGCAGCTTAGAGGAGGAGACCCAGTACTTC
.	TRBV19	TRBJ2-7	.	CASSIAQGPYEQYF	TGTGCCAGTAGTATAGCACAGGGCCCGTACGAGCAGTACTTC
.	TRBV28	TRBJ1-5	.	CASRPGLNYQPQHF	TGTGCCAGCAGGCCCGGACTGAACTATCAGCCCCAGCATTTT
TRBD1	TRBV28	TRBJ1-1	few	CASTNQGTGWGAEAFF	TGTGCCAGCACCAATCAAGGGACAGGATGGGGGGCTGAAGCTTTCTTT
TRBD1	TRBV6-1	TRBJ2-7	few	CASRSTGGYYEQYF	TGTGCCAGCAGGTCGACAGGGGGCTACTACGAGCAGTACTTC
.	TRBV14	TRBJ2-1	.	CASSQLDSRHEQFF	TGTGCCAGCAGCCAACTTGACTCTCGTCATGAGCAGTTCTTC
TRBD2	TRBV7-7	TRBJ2-3	.	CASSAGGVAGLSTDTQYF	TGTGCCAGCAGCGCGGGCGGAGTAGCGGGATTAAGCACAGATACGCAGTATTTT
.	TRBV19	TRBJ1-2	.	CASSIDRNSWSGYTF	TGTGCCAGTAGTATAGATCGGAATTCATGGTCTGGCTACACCTTC
.	TRBV6-6	TRBJ1-2	.	CASSYTTHTPGPYGYTF	TGTGCCAGCAGTTACACCACTCACACCCCCGGACCCTATGGCTACACCTTC
.	TRBV7-2	TRBJ2-5	many	CASSLRRGQETQYF	TGTGCCAGCAGCTTAAGGCGGGGTCAAGAGACCCAGTACTTC
.	TRBV19	TRBJ2-1	.	CASNPTRGAGGDEQFF	TGTGCCAGTAACCCGACCCGGGGTGCCGGAGGGGATGAGCAGTTCTTC
.	TRBV11-2	TRBJ1-5	many	CASSLEAGFNQPQHF	TGTGCCAGCAGCTTAGAGGCTGGGTTTAATCAGCCCCAGCATTTT
.	TRBV28	TRBJ1-6	many	CASSSATGLNSPLHF	TGTGCCAGCAGTTCCGCGACAGGTCTTAATTCACCCCTCCACTTT
TRBD2	TRBV24-1	TRBJ2-1	few	CATSGLAGKNEQFF	TGTGCCACCAGCGGACTAGCGGGAAAGAATGAGCAGTTCTTC
TRBD1	TRBV7-7	TRBJ2-1	many	CASSLGTGTYNEQFF	TGTGCCAGCAGCTTAGGGACAGGTACCTACAATGAGCAGTTCTTC
.	TRBV4-1	TRBJ1-2	many	CASSQEPDSYGYTF	TGCGCCAGCAGCCAGGAACCCGACAGCTATGGCTACACCTTC
.	TRBV11-2	TRBJ2-1	few	CASSGSSSLSYNEQFF	TGTGCCAGCAGCGGTAGCAGCAGCCTCTCCTACAATGAGCAGTTCTTC
.	TRBV28	TRBJ2-5	.	CASSQIRGGMRETQYF	TGTGCCAGCAGCCAGATTCGAGGTGGGATGAGGGAGACCCAGTACTTC
.	TRBV7-6	TRBJ1-1	.	CASSLSAENTEAFF	TGTGCCAGCAGCTTATCGGCAGAGAACACTGAAGCTTTCTTT
TRBD2	TRBV19	TRBJ2-3	.	CASSLWTSGSTDTQYF	TGTGCCAGTAGTTTGTGGACTAGCGGGAGCACAGATACGCAGTATTTT
.	TRBV5-6	TRBJ2-1	.	CASSLSVGEQFF	TGTGCCAGCAGCTTGAGTGTCGGTGAGCAGTTCTTC
.	TRBV7-8	TRBJ2-7	many	CASSLEAWGAYEQYF	TGTGCCAGCAGCTTAGAGGCCTGGGGGGCCTACGAGCAGTACTTC
.	TRBV12-3/TRBV12-4	TRBJ2-3	few	CASSLASRRTDTQYF	TGTGCCAGCAGTTTGGCTAGCCGCCGCACAGATACGCAGTATTTT
.	TRBV19	TRBJ1-1	once	CASSIFHPFLNTEAFF	TGTGCCAGTAGTATTTTTCATCCGTTCCTGAACACTGAAGCTTTCTTT
TRBD2	TRBV7-2	TRBJ2-6	many	CASSPTSGMSGANVLTF	TGTGCCAGCAGCCCAACTAGCGGGATGTCTGGGGCCAACGTCCTGACTTTC
.	TRBV20-1	TRBJ2-4	many	CSASGGAWDKNIQYF	TGCAGTGCTAGTGGCGGGGCTTGGGACAAAAACATTCAGTACTTC
.	TRBV19	TRBJ2-7	.	CASSEGGFYEQYF	TGTGCCAGTAGTGAGGGGGGATTCTACGAGCAGTACTTC
TRBD1	TRBV28	TRBJ1-3	.	CASSLPGQGPGNTIYF	TGTGCCAGCAGTTTACCCGGACAGGGGCCTGGAAACACCATATATTTT
.	TRBV18	TRBJ1-1	few	CASSRGGETEAFF	TGTGCCAGCTCGCGCGGAGGGGAAACTGAAGCTTTCTTT
TRBD2	TRBV20-1	TRBJ2-1	.	CSVLSGGLAKNEQFF	TGCAGTGTCCTCTCCGGAGGACTAGCTAAGAATGAGCAGTTCTTC
TRBD1	TRBV7-2	TRBJ1-2	many	CASSLDAGGSYYGYTF	TGTGCCAGCAGCTTAGATGCAGGGGGCAGTTACTATGGCTACACCTTC
.	TRBV7-8	TRBJ2-1	few	CASSLLATEAYNEQFF	TGTGCCAGCAGCTTACTGGCGACTGAAGCCTACAATGAGCAGTTCTTC
TRBD2	TRBV7-2	TRBJ2-1	many	CASSFLGLAGYNEQFF	TGTGCCAGCAGCTTCTTAGGACTAGCGGGGTACAATGAGCAGTTCTTC
.	TRBV23-1	TRBJ2-2	.	CASSQLAWTDTGELFF	TGCGCCAGCAGTCAACTGGCGTGGACGGACACCGGGGAGCTGTTTTTT
TRBD2	TRBV6-2/TRBV6-3	TRBJ2-5	.	CASRRRTSGKETQYF	TGTGCCAGCAGACGAAGGACTAGCGGGAAAGAGACCCAGTACTTC
.	TRBV7-9	TRBJ2-7	few	CASSPRGPGTPGYEQYF	TGTGCCAGCAGCCCCAGAGGCCCCGGGACACCAGGATACGAGCAGTACTTC
.	TRBV15	TRBJ2-5	few	CATSRDRTLQETQYF	TGTGCCACCAGCAGAGATCGGACACTACAAGAGACCCAGTACTTC
.	TRBV7-3	TRBJ2-1	few	CASSLNGRYNEQFF	TGTGCCAGCAGCTTAAACGGCCGTTACAATGAGCAGTTCTTC
.	TRBV4-2	TRBJ2-2	few	CASSQRRGNAGELFF	TGTGCCAGCAGCCAACGTAGGGGGAACGCCGGGGAGCTGTTTTTT
.	TRBV6-6	TRBJ2-1	.	CASSYSTSAQGEQFF	TGTGCCAGCAGTTACTCGACGTCAGCTCAGGGTGAGCAGTTCTTC
TRBD2	TRBV2	TRBJ2-1	once	CASSELAGAYNEQFF	TGTGCCAGCAGTGAGCTAGCGGGAGCGTACAATGAGCAGTTCTTC